The text below deals with one T cell receptor (beta chain). The antigen remains unidentified. This sample stems from a study of monozygotic twins with inflammatory bowel disease. Each of the TCR libraries took approximately 3.5 ug of total RNA. TCRdb re-called the 5' RACE reads and shows each CDR3 protein once, DNA omitted. The sample's table shows around 450,000 distinct CDR3 sequences. No sorting of T cells preceded isolation of total RNA from whole blood. The CDR3 totals 18 residues. CDR1 and CDR2 (germline): MDHEN, SYDVKM. Findings and limits, study-wide: The co-twins with IBD showed lower TCRbeta diversity (inverse Simpson) than their healthy siblings.

This clonotype was obtained from a human donor with ulcerative colitis or Crohn's disease, or a healthy co-twin of an affected twin (not recorded which). Sequenced material: blood. The rearrangement joins TRBV28 to TRBJ2-2; TCRdb lists TRBD2, though no DNA is available to test this call. The CDR3 reads CASSPRTSGNRDTGELFF.